Presented here are 18 T cell receptor beta chains from one specimen sequenced in a study. Clones were read by immunoSEQ multiplex PCR, and TCRdb kept only the in-frame ones, dropping some. The table shows about 68,000 clones, with around 93% occurring only once. The sequenced sample was PBMCs. These receptors were taken from a middle-aged man with rheumatoid arthritis.

The J gene is TRBJ2-7, the V gene TRBV27; 13 positions agree with TRBD2. The CDR3 has 17 amino acids. In germline, CDR1 is MNHEY, CDR2 SMNVEV (reference sequence). V shed 2 bases and J 3 bases; nucleotides not matched to a gene: 7. The CDR3 nucleotides read TGTGCCAGCAGTTTAACAGGGACTAGCGGGATTATCTACGAGCAGTACTTC. Translating it yields CASSLTGTSGIIYEQYF.

This clone was recorded a few times. The V gene is TRBV7-2, the J gene TRBJ1-6; unclear D gene. Germline CDR1 reads SGHTA; CDR2 reads FQGNSA. This CDR3 region has 13 residues. V dropped 3 bases and J dropped 9 bases, with 9 bases sitting between them. CDR3 sequence (DNA): TGTGCCAGCAGCTTCAGTCAATCTTCACCCCTCCACTTT. Translation gives CASSFSQSSPLHF. The complete variable domain, with remaining parts taken from reference TRBV7-2 and TRBJ1-6, reads GAGVSQSPSNKVTEKGKDVELRCDPISGHTALYWYRQSLGQGLEFLIYFQGNSAPDKSGLPSDRFSAERTGGSVSTLTIQRTQQEDSAVYLCASSFSQSSPLHFGNGTRLTVT.

This clone was observed a single time. Written as DNA, the CDR3 is TGTGCCAGCTCACTGGGACAGGGACTTTCCTACGAGCAGTACTTC. Its protein product is CASSLGQGLSYEQYF. The rearrangement uses TRBV18 and TRBJ2-7; the match to TRBD1 covers 9 bases. Germline lookup yields CDR1 KGHSH and CDR2 LQKENI. The CDR3 loop spans 15 amino acids. With V trimmed by 4 bases and J by 1 base, 5 bases remained unmatched.

The CDR3 DNA is TGTGCCAGCAGGGGAGGGCCTGTTGAGACCCAGTACTTC. Its translation is CASRGGPVETQYF. The J gene is TRBJ2-5, the V gene TRBV6-6, with 7 bases lining up with TRBD2. The junction had 6 bases not matched to a gene; V was cut back by 6 bases and J by 5 bases. Germline V lookup: CDR1 MNHNY, CDR2 SVGAGI (reference sequence). The CDR3 contains 13 residues.

The chain combines TRBV27 with TRBJ2-6, with D unclear. CDR1 MNHEY and CDR2 SMNVEV come from the germline V gene (reference sequence). The CDR3 extends over 15 amino acids. Trimming stripped 6 bases from V and 0 bases from J, with 9 bases between. CDR3 coding DNA: TGTGCCAGCAGCCCCTGGGGCTCTGGGGCCAACGTCCTGACTTTC. Its translation: CASSPWGSGANVLTF.

The chain is built from TRBV5-1 and TRBJ2-7; the D gene could be TRBD1 or TRBD2 (5 bases each). In germline, CDR1 is SGHRS, CDR2 YFSETQ. This CDR3 region has 15 residues. V lost 2 bases and J lost 2, with 14 bases in between. Here the CDR3 DNA reads TGCGCCAGCAGCTTCACCGGGACGCAGACCTACGAGCAGTACTTC. This sequence encodes CASSFTGTQTYEQYF.

J is TRBJ2-7 and V is TRBV7-8; D remains ambiguous. The CDR3 is 14 residues long. The germline V gene has CDR1 SGHVS and CDR2 FQNEAQ. Trimming left V 2 bases short and J 4 bases short, with 12 bases between. CDR3 in amino acids: CASSLSEVLYEQYF. The CDR3, as DNA: TGTGCCAGCAGCTTAAGCGAGGTATTGTACGAGCAGTACTTC.

The chain joins TRBV18 to TRBJ1-5; TRBD1 aligns across 7 bases. V gave up 9 bases and J gave up 4 bases; unmatched junction bases: 9. The CDR3 consists of 14 residues. Germline CDR1 is KGHSH and CDR2 is LQKENI. The CDR3 is CASSTDRTNQPQHF. The CDR3 DNA sequence: TGTGCCAGTTCCACGGACAGGACTAATCAGCCCCAGCATTTT.

This clone was counted a few times. V usage is TRBV13 and J usage is TRBJ1-2, with TRBD1 as a possible D gene (5 bases). The CDR3 consists of 14 residues. CDR1 and CDR2 (germline): PRHDT, FYEKMQ (reference sequence). V lost 5 bases and J lost 6, with 16 bases in between. The CDR3 reads CASSQEGGDDGYTF. The CDR3 DNA follows: TGTGCCAGCAGCCAGGAAGGAGGGGATGATGGCTACACCTTC.

V gene TRBV7-2 combines with J gene TRBJ1-2, with 9 bases aligning to TRBD1. The V segment lost 0 bases and the J segment 4 bases; nucleotides outside the gene matches: 12. Germline CDR1 and CDR2: SGHTA and FQGNSA. The CDR3 loop spans 18 amino acids. The CDR3 DNA reads TGTGCCAGCAGCTTAGCCTCTAGCAGGACAGGGGAATCCTATGGCTACACCTTC. Its translation: CASSLASSRTGESYGYTF.

J is TRBJ1-6 and V is TRBV27; weak D call: TRBD1 (5 bases). Trimming pared 6 bases from V and 9 bases from J, leaving 21 bases between. The V gene's germline CDR1 is MNHEY and CDR2 SMNVEV (reference sequence). The CDR3 totals 16 residues. CDR3 amino acids: CASRANFRDSPSPLHF. CDR3 nucleotides: TGTGCCAGCAGAGCCAACTTCCGGGACTCCCCTTCACCCCTCCACTTT.

This chain's CDR3 is CASQGNLYEQYF. In DNA form, the CDR3 reads TGCGCCAGCCAGGGGAACCTCTACGAGCAGTACTTC. The J gene is TRBJ2-7, the V gene TRBV5-1; D may be TRBD1 (6 bases). V gave up 7 bases and J gave up 3 bases, with 11 bases separating them. Looked up from germline, CDR1 is SGHRS and CDR2 is YFSETQ. This CDR3 has 12 residues. The whole variable domain, remainder taken from reference TRBV5-1 and TRBJ2-7, is KAGVTQTPRYLIKTRGQQVTLSCSPISGHRSVSWYQQTPGQGLQFLFEYFSETQRNKGNFPGRFSGRQFSNSRSEMNVSTLELGDSALYLCASQGNLYEQYFGPGTRLTVT.

V usage is TRBV7-8 and J usage is TRBJ1-2; D is uncertain. Germline CDR1 is SGHVS and CDR2 is FQNEAQ. The ends were cut back, 6 bases at V and 6 bases at J, with 11 bases in the middle. The CDR3 is 12 amino acids. CDR3 DNA sequence: TGTGCCAGCAGTCCTCCGAATGATGGCTACACCTTC. Protein: CASSPPNDGYTF.

With regard to this clone: Other DNA sequences in the sample encode the same CDR3. V and J are TRBV11-3 and TRBJ2-7; possible D gene TRBD2, 5 bases. This CDR3 comprises 13 residues. Germline-derived CDR1 and CDR2 are SGHNT and YENEEA. Trimming left V 4 bases short and J 5 bases short, with 12 bases between. The CDR3 DNA reads TGTGCCAGCAGCTCAGGACTTATCAACGAGCAGTACTTC. This sequence encodes CASSSGLINEQYF.

This sequence joins TRBV14 and TRBJ2-1; unclear D gene. Germline CDR1 is SGHDN and CDR2 is FVKESK. The CDR3 length is 15 residues. Trimming removed 3 bases from V and 7 bases from J, with 16 bases in between. CDR3 amino acids: CASSQSENGQNEQFF. DNA for the CDR3: TGTGCCAGCAGCCAGTCCGAGAACGGGCAGAATGAGCAGTTCTTC.

The rearrangement links TRBV6-5 to TRBJ1-5; D may be TRBD1 (5 bases). V lost 8 bases and J 7 bases, leaving 18 bases between the germline ends. Looked up from germline, CDR1 is MNHEY and CDR2 is SVGAGI. This CDR3 has 14 residues. The CDR3 region is CASGGGRWGQPQHF. The CDR3 coding sequence is TGTGCCAGCGGGGGAGGCCGGTGGGGCCAGCCCCAGCATTTT.

The chain links TRBV20-1 to TRBJ1-5; tentative D call: TRBD1 (5 bases). The V gene's germline CDR1 is DFQATT and CDR2 SNEGSKA (reference sequence). With 6 bases removed from V and 7 bases from J, the gap between germline ends came to 10 bases. The CDR3 covers 11 residues. The CDR3 bases are TGCAGTGCGGGGGGTTGGCAGCCCCAGCATTTT. Translating it yields CSAGGWQPQHF.

The chain recombines TRBV6-5 with TRBJ1-3; D gene uncertain. The V gene lost 6 bases and the J gene lost 2 bases, with 8 bases spanning the gap. The CDR3 is 13 residues long. Germline V CDR1 and CDR2: MNHEY, SVGAGI. In DNA form, the CDR3 reads TGTGCCAGCAGCCCCATTGCTGGAAACACCATATATTTT. Protein product: CASSPIAGNTIYF.